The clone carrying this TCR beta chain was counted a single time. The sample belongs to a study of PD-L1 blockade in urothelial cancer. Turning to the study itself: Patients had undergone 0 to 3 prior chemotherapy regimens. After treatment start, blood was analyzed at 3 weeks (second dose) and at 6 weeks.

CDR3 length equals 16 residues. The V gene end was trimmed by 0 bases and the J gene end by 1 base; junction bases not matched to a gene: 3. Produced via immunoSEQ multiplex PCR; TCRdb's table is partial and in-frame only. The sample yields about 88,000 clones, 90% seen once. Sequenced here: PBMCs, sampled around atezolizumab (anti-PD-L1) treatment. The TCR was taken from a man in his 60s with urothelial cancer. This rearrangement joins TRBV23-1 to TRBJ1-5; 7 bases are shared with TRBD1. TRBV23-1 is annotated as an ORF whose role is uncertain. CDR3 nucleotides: TGCGCCAGCAGTCAATCGACAGGGAGGAGCAATCAGCCCCAGCATTTT. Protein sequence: CASSQSTGRSNQPQHF.